The next 16 T cell receptor beta chains were all read from a single sample in a study of T cells expressing NK-cell markers. TCRdb reprocessed the 5' RACE reads and keeps a single row for each CDR3 protein, giving no DNA. There are some 300,000 distinct CDR3 sequences in the sample, with around 0.37% held by the top ten. The sample comprised blood T cells: a sorted CD56 or NKG2C T cell subset, CD4+ or CD8+ T cells, or bulk PBMC T cells (not recorded which). The source of these receptors is a man aged 18 to 29 in good health.

The chain recombines TRBV28 with TRBJ2-7. CDR3 length: 12 amino acids. The germline CDR1 and CDR2 sequences are MDHEN and SYDVKM. CDR3 loop: CASSSPSTEQYF.

This chain uses TRBV3-1 with TRBJ2-1; TCRdb's D call of TRBD2 is untestable without DNA. This CDR3 is built from 15 residues. Germline V gene lookup returns CDR1 LGHDT and CDR2 YNNKEL (reference sequence). The CDR3 protein is CASSQRTSGTNEQFF.

The gene calls are TRBV5-5 and TRBJ1-2. Germline CDR1 SGHKS, CDR2 YYEKEE (reference sequence). CDR3 length: 14 amino acids. The CDR3 sequence is CASSRDSANYGYTF.

The rearrangement links TRBV7-3 to TRBJ2-1; absent DNA, TCRdb's TRBD1 call cannot be checked. CDR1 and CDR2 from the germline V gene are SGHTA and FQGTGA. This CDR3 is 14 amino acids long. The CDR3 region is CASSPGQSYNEQFF.

The chain employs TRBV29-1 and TRBJ1-2. This CDR3 is 12 amino acids long. Germline V gene lookup returns CDR1 SQVTM and CDR2 ANQGSEA. CDR3 sequence reads: CSVAHINYGYTF.

The CDR3 protein is CASSQMSQPQHF. V usage is TRBV11-2 and J usage is TRBJ1-5. The CDR3 has 12 residues. The germline V gene has CDR1 SGHAT and CDR2 FQNNGV.

The chain couples TRBV12-5 to TRBJ1-2; TCRdb reports TRBD1, a call that lacks DNA to check it against. The CDR3 length is 14 residues. From germline, CDR1 is LGHNT and CDR2 FRNRAP. CDR3 sequence: CASGSGGSLDGYTF.

V is TRBV29-1 and J is TRBJ1-1; TCRdb designates TRBD1, a call that cannot be tested without DNA. CDR1 and CDR2 (germline): SQVTM, ANQGSEA. The CDR3 is 14 residues long. CDR3 loop: CSVVPMTGNTEAFF.

This chain joins TRBV20-1 and TRBJ1-1; TCRdb selects TRBD1, and the lack of DNA leaves this call unchecked. The CDR3 is 15 residues long. CDR1 and CDR2 from the germline V gene are DFQATT and SNEGSKA (reference sequence). The CDR3 reads CSASFGAWRNTEAFF.

The CDR3 loop reads CATSGNRGTTGELFF. The chain has TRBV15 and TRBJ2-2; as DNA is missing, the TRBD1 call by TCRdb cannot be tested. The germline V gene encodes CDR1 LNHNV and CDR2 YYDKDF (reference sequence). The CDR3 length is 15 residues. The whole variable domain, remainder taken from reference TRBV15 and TRBJ2-2, is DAMVIQNPRYQVTQFGKPVTLSCSQTLNHNVMYWYQQKSSQAPKLLFHYYDKDFNNEADTPDNFQSRRPNTSFCFLDIRSPGLGDTAMYLCATSGNRGTTGELFFGEGSRLTVL.

The chain is built from TRBV5-1 and TRBJ2-5; the D call from TCRdb, TRBD1, cannot be confirmed without DNA. The germline CDR1 and CDR2 sequences are SGHRS and YFSETQ. CDR3 length equals 14 residues. The chain's CDR3 is CASSRGGGRETQYF. The full variable domain, completed using reference TRBV5-1 and TRBJ2-5, is KAGVTQTPRYLIKTRGQQVTLSCSPISGHRSVSWYQQTPGQGLQFLFEYFSETQRNKGNFPGRFSGRQFSNSRSEMNVSTLELGDSALYLCASSRGGGRETQYFGPGTRLLVL.

The rearrangement uses TRBV20-1 and TRBJ1-4; TCRdb's assignment of TRBD1 cannot be checked, as there is no DNA. The germline V gene encodes CDR1 DFQATT and CDR2 SNEGSKA (reference sequence). There are 13 residues in the CDR3. CDR3 sequence reads: CSASRVRGEKLFF.

This chain links TRBV25-1 with TRBJ2-7; TCRdb gives TRBD1 as the D gene, but with no DNA this cannot be confirmed. Germline CDR1 and CDR2: MGHDK and SYGVNS. This CDR3 contains 13 residues. CDR3 residues: CASGGQGSHEQYF.

CDR3 residues: CAISGPSSRIYADTQYF. J is TRBJ2-3 and V is TRBV10-3. CDR1 and CDR2 (germline): ENHRY, SYGVKD. There are 17 residues in the CDR3.

This chain connects TRBV12-3 or TRBV12-4 to TRBJ1-2; the TCRdb D gene call, TRBD1, has no DNA to confirm it. The CDR3 runs 15 residues. This chain's CDR3 is CASTKSDRGGYGYTF.

This chain uses TRBV5-1 with TRBJ2-3; TCRdb's assignment of TRBD1 cannot be checked, as there is no DNA. This CDR3 is 16 amino acids long. Germline V gives CDR1 SGHRS, CDR2 YFSETQ. CDR3 in amino acids: CASSLDPAAPTDTQYF.